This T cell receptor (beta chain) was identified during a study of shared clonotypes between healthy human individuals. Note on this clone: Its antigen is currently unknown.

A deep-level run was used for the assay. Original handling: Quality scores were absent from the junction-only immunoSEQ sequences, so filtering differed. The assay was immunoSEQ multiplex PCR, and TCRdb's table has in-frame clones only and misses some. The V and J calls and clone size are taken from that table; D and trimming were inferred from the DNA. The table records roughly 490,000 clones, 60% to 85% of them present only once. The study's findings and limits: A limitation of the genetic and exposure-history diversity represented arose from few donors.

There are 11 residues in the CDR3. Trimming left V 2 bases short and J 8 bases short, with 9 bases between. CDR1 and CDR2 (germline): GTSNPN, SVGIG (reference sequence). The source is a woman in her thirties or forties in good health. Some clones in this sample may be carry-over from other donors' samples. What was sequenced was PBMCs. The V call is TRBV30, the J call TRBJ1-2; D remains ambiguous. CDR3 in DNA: TGTGCCTGGAGTTCACGTTTAGGCTACACCTTC. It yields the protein CAWSSRLGYTF.